These 8 T cell receptor beta chains originate from one sample sequenced in a study. A single record per CDR3 protein comes from TCRdb applying MiXCR to the 5' RACE reads. This table has fewer than 60,000 distinct CDR3 sequences, roughly 28% appearing once. The sequenced sample consisted of naive CD4+ T cells sorted from blood. Subset meaning: naive CD4+ T cells, CD4+CD45RA+CD25-. All receptors derive from a female donor with breast cancer.

This chain joins TRBV20-1 and TRBJ2-5; 8 bases match TRBD2. The length of the CDR3 is 13 residues. J lost 2 bases, V lost 2 bases, and 1 base had no gene match. Germline lookup yields CDR1 DFQATT and CDR2 SNEGSKA (reference sequence). The CDR3 bases are TGCAGTGCTAGACCTAGCGGGCAAGAGACCCAGTACTTC. Amino acid sequence: CSARPSGQETQYF.

The chain uses TRBV28 and TRBJ2-1, with 8 bases identical to TRBD2. Losses at the gene ends were 4 bases for V and 6 bases for J; bases not matched to a gene: 8. CDR3 length equals 15 residues. Germline-derived CDR1 and CDR2 are MDHEN and SYDVKM. The CDR3 DNA reads TGTGCCAGCAGTTCTAGCGGGCAGGGCCTCAATGAGCAGTTCTTC. It codes for CASSSSGQGLNEQFF.

This clonotype has just a few counts. The rearrangement uses TRBV7-3 and TRBJ2-5; no clear D. CDR3 length equals 13 residues. Germline V gene lookup returns CDR1 SGHTA and CDR2 FQGTGA. The V end was cut by 3 bases, the J end by 4 bases, with 9 bases between. The DNA for the CDR3 is TGTGCCAGCAGCTTTATGGCGACAGAGACCCAGTACTTC. Encoded protein: CASSFMATETQYF. The full variable domain, with the rest looked up from reference TRBV7-3 and TRBJ2-5, is GAGVSQTPSNKVTEKGKYVELRCDPISGHTALYWYRQSLGQGPEFLIYFQGTGAADDSGLPNDRFFAVRPEGSVSTLKIQRTERGDSAVYLCASSFMATETQYFGPGTRLLVL.

This clonotype has a count of ten or more. V gene TRBV7-2 combines with J gene TRBJ1-1, with D unresolved. The V end was cut by 2 bases, the J end by 4 bases, with 8 bases between. Germline assignment: CDR1 SGHTA and CDR2 FQGNSA. This CDR3 contains 13 residues. CDR3 amino acids: CASSLWETTEAFF. The CDR3 bases are TGTGCCAGCAGCTTATGGGAAACCACTGAAGCTTTCTTT.

This clonotype was picked up many times. The chain has TRBV5-1 and TRBJ2-5; 8 bases align to TRBD2. V shed 1 base, J shed 2 bases, and the junction held 4 bases outside the gene matches. The germline V gene encodes CDR1 SGHRS and CDR2 YFSETQ. The CDR3 runs 15 residues. The CDR3 region is CASSLTSGIQETQYF. The CDR3 DNA is TGCGCCAGCAGCTTGACTAGCGGAATACAAGAGACCCAGTACTTC.

V and J are TRBV5-1 and TRBJ2-2; D is ambiguous. The germline V gene encodes CDR1 SGHRS and CDR2 YFSETQ. V lost 0 bases to trimming and J lost 1 base, with 7 bases between them. The CDR3 consists of 15 residues. Here the CDR3 reads CASSLVEQNTGELFF. The CDR3 coding sequence is TGCGCCAGCAGCTTGGTGGAGCAGAACACCGGGGAGCTGTTTTTT.

This chain links TRBV4-1 with TRBJ2-1; D gene unclear. This CDR3 has 15 residues. CDR1 and CDR2 from the germline V gene are MGHRA and YSYEKL. V gave up 0 bases and J gave up 1 base, with 7 bases separating them. CDR3 sequence reads: CASSQDQPSYNEQFF. CDR3 coding DNA: TGCGCCAGCAGCCAAGATCAGCCGTCCTACAATGAGCAGTTCTTC.

The chain has TRBV7-3 and TRBJ2-3; TRBD2 matches at 7 bases. Losses at the gene ends were 0 bases for V and 0 bases for J; bases not matched to a gene: 0. Germline-derived CDR1 and CDR2 are SGHTA and FQGTGA. The CDR3 has 15 residues. The CDR3 coding sequence is TGTGCCAGCAGCTTAACTAGCGGGAGCACAGATACGCAGTATTTT. Translated: CASSLTSGSTDTQYF.